One sample yielded the 8 T cell receptor beta chains listed below, sequenced in a study of OX40 agonist ivuxolimab in advanced cancers. Measured with immunoSEQ multiplex PCR; TCRdb has only the in-frame clones, and not every one. Of about 80,000 clones in the sample, roughly 93% were seen once. The sequenced sample was CD4+ or CD8+ T cells sorted from blood, obtained in a trial of the OX40 agonist ivuxolimab. Receptor source: an adult with an advanced solid tumor such as melanoma, head and neck, liver or kidney cancer.

The CDR3 DNA sequence: TGTGCCAGTAGTACCCGTGGACACCAGAGCTCCTACGAGCAGTACTTC. Translation gives CASSTRGHQSSYEQYF. This sequence joins TRBV19 and TRBJ2-7; D possibly corresponds to TRBD1 (5 bases). Germline CDR1 LNHDA, CDR2 SQIVND (reference sequence). V lost 4 bases to trimming and J lost 0 bases, with 16 bases between them. The CDR3 has 16 amino acids.

The chain is built from TRBV9 and TRBJ1-1, with D possibly being TRBD1 (5 bases). Germline CDR1 SGDLS, CDR2 YYNGEE. CDR3 length equals 14 residues. V was cut by 4 bases and J by 6 bases, with 16 bases left in between. CDR3 residues: CASSFSGGVAEAFF. The CDR3 region has the DNA TGTGCCAGCAGCTTCTCGGGGGGTGTCGCTGAAGCTTTCTTT. Complete variable domain (other parts from reference TRBV9 and TRBJ1-1): DSGVTQTPKHLITATGQRVTLRCSPRSGDLSVYWYQQSLDQGLQFLIQYYNGEERAKGNILERFSAQQFPDLHSELNLSSLELGDSALYFCASSFSGGVAEAFFGQGTRLTVV.

The chain joins TRBV18 to TRBJ1-5, with D perhaps matching TRBD1 (5 bases). Germline V gene data show CDR1 as KGHSH and CDR2 as LQKENI. The CDR3 runs 14 residues. V was cut by 2 bases and J by 2 bases, with 7 bases left in between. The CDR3 coding sequence is TGTGCCAGCTCACCAGGGGCAGGCAATCAGCCCCAGCATTTT. Encoded protein: CASSPGAGNQPQHF.

The genes are TRBV15 and TRBJ2-1; possible D gene TRBD2, 6 bases. Trimming pared 0 bases from V and 15 bases from J, leaving 21 bases between. CDR3 length equals 15 residues. The germline V gene has CDR1 LNHNV and CDR2 YYDKDF (reference sequence). This CDR3 is CATSRERDRSPRPFF. Here the CDR3 DNA reads TGTGCCACCAGCAGAGAGCGGGATCGTTCTCCTCGTCCGTTCTTC.

This clone appeared once. The chain uses TRBV7-2 and TRBJ1-1, with a tentative D call TRBD1 (5 bases). The V end lost 5 bases, the J end lost 7 bases, and 29 bases lay between the germline ends. The CDR3 covers 18 residues. Germline V gene sequence: CDR1 SGHTA, CDR2 FQGNSA. The CDR3 reads CASSPMGVVFSGAVEAFF. As DNA, the CDR3 is TGTGCCAGCAGCCCCATGGGGGTAGTCTTTTCCGGGGCAGTTGAAGCTTTCTTT.

V usage is TRBV19 and J usage is TRBJ2-2; D remains ambiguous. V was shortened by 6 bases and J by 2 bases, with 13 bases between the two germline ends. The CDR3 covers 15 residues. The germline gives CDR1 LNHDA, CDR2 SQIVND (reference sequence). As DNA, the CDR3 is TGTGCCAGTAGGACGGGTTGGGTTAACACCGGGGAGCTGTTTTTT. Translation: CASRTGWVNTGELFF.

The table lists this clone with a count of one. V usage is TRBV7-4 and J usage is TRBJ2-5; D is undetermined. With 0 bases removed from V and 7 bases from J, the gap between germline ends came to 9 bases. The germline V gene has CDR1 SGHVT and CDR2 SQSDAQ. CDR3 length: 13 amino acids. CDR3 sequence (DNA): TGTGCCAGCAGCTTAGCGGGGTGGGGGACCCAGTACTTC. Protein: CASSLAGWGTQYF.

This chain uses TRBV27 with TRBJ2-1; 9 positions agree with TRBD2. Germline V gene data show CDR1 as MNHEY and CDR2 as SMNVEV (reference sequence). V was clipped by 0 bases and J by 6 bases; unmatched bases: 9. This CDR3 is built from 17 residues. The CDR3 spells CASSLSQGGRAPNEQFF. The CDR3 nucleotides are TGTGCCAGCAGTTTATCCCAGGGCGGGAGGGCCCCCAATGAGCAGTTCTTC.